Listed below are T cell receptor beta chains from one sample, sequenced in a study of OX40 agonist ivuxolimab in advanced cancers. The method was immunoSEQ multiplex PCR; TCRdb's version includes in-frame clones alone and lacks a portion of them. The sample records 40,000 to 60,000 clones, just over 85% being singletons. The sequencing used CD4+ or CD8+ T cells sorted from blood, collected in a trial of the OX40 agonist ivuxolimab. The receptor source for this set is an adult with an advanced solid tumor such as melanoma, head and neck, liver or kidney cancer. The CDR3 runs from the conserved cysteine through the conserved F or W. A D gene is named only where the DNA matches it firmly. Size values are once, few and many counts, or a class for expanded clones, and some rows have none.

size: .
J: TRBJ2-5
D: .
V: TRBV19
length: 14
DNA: TGTGCCAGTAGTGCTGTAGTAACCGGAGAGACCCAGTACTTC
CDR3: CASSAVVTGETQYF

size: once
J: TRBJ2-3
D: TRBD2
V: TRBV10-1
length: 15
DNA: TGCGCCAGCAGTGATAGCGGGAGGAACCCAGATACGCAGTATTTT
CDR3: CASSDSGRNPDTQYF

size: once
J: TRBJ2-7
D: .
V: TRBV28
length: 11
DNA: TGTGCCAGCAGTTTAGGGACGGAGCAGTACTTC
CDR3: CASSLGTEQYF

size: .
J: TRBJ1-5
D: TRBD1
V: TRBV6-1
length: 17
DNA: TGTGCCAGCAGTGGCAGGGGGCGATCAGATTTTAATCAGCCCCAGCATTTT
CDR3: CASSGRGRSDFNQPQHF

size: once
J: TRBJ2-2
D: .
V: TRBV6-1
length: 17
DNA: TGTGCCAGCAGTGTAGACCCTGACAGGCCGGTCACCGGGGAGCTGTTTTTT
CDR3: CASSVDPDRPVTGELFF

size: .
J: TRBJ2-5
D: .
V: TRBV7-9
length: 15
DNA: TGTGCCAGCAGCACCGAGCTCCAGTGGCCAAAGACCCAGTACTTC
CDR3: CASSTELQWPKTQYF

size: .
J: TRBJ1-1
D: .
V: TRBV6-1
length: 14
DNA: TGTGCCAGCACCTTGCCACGGTCGAACACTGAAGCTTTCTTT
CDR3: CASTLPRSNTEAFF

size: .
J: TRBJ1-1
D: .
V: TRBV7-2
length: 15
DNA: TGTGCCAGCAGCTTCGGGGGCGGGATGAACACTGAAGCTTTCTTT
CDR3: CASSFGGGMNTEAFF

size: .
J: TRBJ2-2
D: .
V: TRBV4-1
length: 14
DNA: TGCGCCAGCAGCCAAGAAATTTCCACCGGGGAGCTGTTTTTT
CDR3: CASSQEISTGELFF

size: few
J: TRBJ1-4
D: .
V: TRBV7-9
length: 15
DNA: TGTGCCAGCAGCTTAGCGGGGAGTAATAATGAAAAACTGTTTTTT
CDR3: CASSLAGSNNEKLFF

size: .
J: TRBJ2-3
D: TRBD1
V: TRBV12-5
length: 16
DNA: TGTGCTAGTGCCCTTCTGGGGGACAGTCCTACAGATACGCAGTATTTT
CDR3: CASALLGDSPTDTQYF

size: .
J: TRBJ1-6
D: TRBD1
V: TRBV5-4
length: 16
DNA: TGTGCCAGCAGCTCCGGGACAGCGACCTATAATTCACCCCTCCACTTT
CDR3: CASSSGTATYNSPLHF

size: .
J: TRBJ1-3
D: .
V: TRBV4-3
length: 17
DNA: TGCGCCAGCAGCCCCACCCGGACGGGGATCTCTGGAAACACCATATATTTT
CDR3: CASSPTRTGISGNTIYF

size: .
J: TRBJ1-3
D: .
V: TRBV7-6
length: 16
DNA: TGTGCCAGCAGCTTAGAGCGGAAAAACTCTGGAAACACCATATATTTT
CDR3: CASSLERKNSGNTIYF

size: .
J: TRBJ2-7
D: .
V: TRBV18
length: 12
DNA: TGTGCCAGCTCAGCTGACAGCTACGAGCAGTACTTC
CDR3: CASSADSYEQYF

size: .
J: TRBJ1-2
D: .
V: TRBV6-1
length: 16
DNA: TGTGCCAGCAGTGATCGAGTGAACGTGGGCCCCTATGGCTACACCTTC
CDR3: CASSDRVNVGPYGYTF

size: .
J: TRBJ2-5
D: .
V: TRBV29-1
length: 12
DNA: TGCAGCGTTGATTGGGGAAAGGAGACCCAGTACTTC
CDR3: CSVDWGKETQYF

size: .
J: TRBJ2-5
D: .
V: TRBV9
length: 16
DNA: TGTGCCAGCAGCGTAGCGAGCAGGGGAGGAGAAGAGACCCAGTACTTC
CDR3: CASSVASRGGEETQYF

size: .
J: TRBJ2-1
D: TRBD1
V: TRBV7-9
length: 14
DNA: TGTGCCAGCAGCCTCGGACAGGCCAGGGGTGAGCAGTTCTTC
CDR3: CASSLGQARGEQFF

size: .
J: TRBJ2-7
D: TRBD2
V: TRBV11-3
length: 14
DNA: TGTGCCAGCAGCTTGGGAGGGGAGAGGGAAGAGCAGTACTTC
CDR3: CASSLGGEREEQYF

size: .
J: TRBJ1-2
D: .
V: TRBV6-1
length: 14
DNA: TGTGCCAGTTCAAACCCGGACGGTAACTATGGCTACACCTTC
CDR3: CASSNPDGNYGYTF

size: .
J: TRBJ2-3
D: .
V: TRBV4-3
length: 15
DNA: TGCGCCAGCAGCCTGGGAACGACACAAGCAGATACGCAGTATTTT
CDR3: CASSLGTTQADTQYF

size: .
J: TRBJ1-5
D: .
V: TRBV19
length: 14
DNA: TGTGCCACTAATTTTGGGGGTCGCAATCAGCCCCAGCATTTT
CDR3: CATNFGGRNQPQHF

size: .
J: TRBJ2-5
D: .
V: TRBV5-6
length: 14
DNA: TGTGCCAGCAGCGACCGGACAACGCTGGGGACCCAGTACTTC
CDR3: CASSDRTTLGTQYF

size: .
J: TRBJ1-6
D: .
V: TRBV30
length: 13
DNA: TGTGCCTGGAGGGGTACGAATAATTCACCCCTCCACTTT
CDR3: CAWRGTNNSPLHF

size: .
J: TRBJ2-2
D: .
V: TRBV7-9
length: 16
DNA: TGTGCCAGCAGCCCAGGGAACAGGGTCGGGACCGGGGAGCTGTTTTTT
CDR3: CASSPGNRVGTGELFF

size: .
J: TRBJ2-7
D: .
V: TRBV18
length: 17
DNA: TGTGCCAGCTCACCATTGGCACCGAGAGCAGGAATCTACGAGCAGTACTTC
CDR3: CASSPLAPRAGIYEQYF

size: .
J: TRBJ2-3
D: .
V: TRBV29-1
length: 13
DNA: TGCAGCGTTGTAAGGCAGGCCACGGATACGCAGTATTTT
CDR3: CSVVRQATDTQYF